This T cell receptor beta chain is drawn from a study of cytomegalovirus exposure and HLA in healthy donors. Study observations and caveats: In a later analysis, TCR beta V- and J-gene trimming showed a link to a missense DCLRE1C variant. Presence/absence analysis assumed near-uniform sequencing depth across donors. A later analysis found common viral pathogens apparently linked to several of the most significant clusters.

The V and J ends lost 4 bases and 9 bases respectively, with 14 bases between them. This CDR3 comprises 14 residues. In germline, CDR1 is SGHRS, CDR2 YFSETQ. PCR primers comprised 60 Vbeta and 13 Jbeta primers. The protocol was immunoSEQ multiplex PCR, while the TCRdb copy is restricted to in-frame clones and leaves out a portion. The sample has about 130,000 clones; around 75% are singletons. Healthy bone marrow donors made up the donor group. Notes on this clone: Its matching antigen is unknown.

The sequence was obtained from a man between 60 and 75 years old in good health and CMV-seropositive. The sequenced sample was PBMCs. The chain combines TRBV5-1 with TRBJ1-6; maybe TRBD1 (6 bases). The CDR3 loop is CASSRTGLISPLHF. In DNA, the CDR3 is TGCGCCAGCAGCAGAACAGGGCTCATTTCACCCCTCCACTTT.